This T cell receptor beta chain came from a study of regulatory dendritic cells for organ transplantation (dated by TCRdb to about 2017). For context, the study as a whole: To make regulatory dendritic cells, monocytes were cultured with vitamin D3 on days 0 and 4, plus IL-10 on day 4. On day 6, LPS was added to the DC cultures to test how the DCs responded to a strong maturation-inducing agent. TCRbeta repertoires were sequenced from sorted naive and memory CD4+ and CD8+ T cells before and after allostimulation with regulatory or mature dendritic cells.

Sorted T cell subsets were CFSE-labeled and co-cultured for roughly 5 days with allogeneic regulatory or mature dendritic cells at a 1:10 DC:T ratio. FACS was used to sort CD4+ or CD8+ cells into naive T cells, defined as CD45RA+, and memory T cells, defined as CD45RO+. Two healthy control subjects provided the T cells used for TCR sequencing. The Qiagen DNeasy Blood & Tissue Kit was used to extract genomic DNA. A multiplexed two-step PCR with Vbeta-specific forward primers and Jbeta-specific reverse primers was used to amplify the TCRbeta CDR3 regions. Through the immunoSEQ service, the TCRbeta libraries were run on an Illumina instrument for sequencing. In the original analysis: IMGT annotation was used to assign V, D and J genes, and synthetic CDR3 analogues were used to correct counts for multiplex PCR bias. In the immunoSEQ Analyzer, repertoire clonality was calculated as one minus the normalized Shannon entropy. Whether a clone counted as expanded was decided by Fisher's exact test with Benjamini-Hochberg false discovery rate control and a two-tailed cutoff of P<0.01. Imported from immuneACCESS, the table was reduced by TCRdb to in-frame sequences with V and J called. These copies leave out some clones; in studies compared against another copy, an unresolved V gene accounts for under half, and the cause of the remainder is not known. V and J calls and clone size are copied from that table; D and trimming were computed from the DNA. The sample yields more than 9,500 clones; roughly nine tenths were counted once. Of the sample, 0.22% falls within the top ten clones.

Points on this clone: This clone's antigen is unknown. No qualities accompany the bases; no much larger clone lies one base away.

Trimming accounts for 1 base at V and 4 bases at J, while the number of junction bases matched to no gene is 3. The CDR3, cysteine through phenylalanine, is 15 amino acids long. Only the CDR3 region is kept as DNA, spanning 45 bases read in frame from base 1. The germline V gene (reference sequence) sets CDR1 to LNHNV and CDR2 to YYDKDF. Study-wide conclusions, independent of this receptor: Naive CD4+ and CD8+ T cells showed highly diverse repertoires, whereas memory cells were less diverse and memory CD8+ cells were the most oligoclonal. Expansion of memory CD8+ clones was induced by allostimulation in both subjects, but more limited expansion appeared to be induced by regulatory dendritic cells than by mature dendritic cells. Only two subjects were sequenced, and the authors noted considerable between-individual heterogeneity in the alloreactive memory CD8+ T cell pool. Among the resting subsets, memory CD8+ T cells contained the most alloreactive TCR clonotypes.

What was sequenced was naive CD8+ T cells from blood cultured with regulatory dendritic cells. The cell subset or site label here, explained by the study, means: CD45RA+ naive T cells. This chain joins TRBV15 to TRBJ1-4, and TRBD1 aligns with 7 junction nucleotides. The TCR originated in a human donor in good health. DNA sequence: TGTGCCACCAGCAGAGTCCGGGACAGTAATGAAAAACTGTTTTTT. The encoded protein is CATSRVRDSNEKLFF. The full variable domain, with segments outside the CDR3 supplied by the reference TRBV15 and TRBJ1-4 proteins, appears as DAMVIQNPRYQVTQFGKPVTLSCSQTLNHNVMYWYQQKSSQAPKLLFHYYDKDFNNEADTPDNFQSRRPNTSFCFLDIRSPGLGDTAMYLCATSRVRDSNEKLFFGSGTQLSVL.